The clone carrying this T cell receptor (beta chain) was detected many times. The target antigen is unknown. This sample was taken from a study of molecular identifiers for immune sequencing clone quantification. One entry per CDR3 protein, called by TCRdb with MiXCR from the PCR reads. The sample carries 60,000 to 75,000 distinct CDR3 sequences, 15% to 20% recorded once. The CDR3 consists of 13 residues. The V end lost 7 bases, the J end lost 2 bases, and 9 bases lay between the germline ends. The germline CDR1 and CDR2 sequences are MNHEY and SMNVEV (reference sequence). The study, taken as a whole, reports: Clones above 20 RNA copies contained over 99% of effector molecules and under 1% of naive molecules.

Sorted naive CD8 T cells, roughly 20,000 to 1,100,000, were sequenced from 10%, 30% or 50% RNA. A CD8+CD4-CCR7+CD45RA+ phenotype served as the sorting definition for naive CD8 T cells. Sequences were obtained from naive CD8+ T cells from blood, with Jurkat cell RNA spiked in. Subset noted: FACS-sorted CD8+CD4-CCR7+CD45RA+ naive T cells. The chain recombines TRBV27 with TRBJ2-1; D possibly uses TRBD1 or TRBD2 (5 bases each). The origin of this receptor is a human donor in good health. Some libraries in this study had Jurkat cell RNA spiked in. CDR3 bases: TGTGCCAGCAATCCGGGACCCTACAATGAGCAGTTCTTC. This translates into CASNPGPYNEQFF.